The sample holds a few counts of the clone carrying this T cell receptor (beta chain). What it binds is unknown. This entry comes from a study of identical twins. Overall study results and limits: The study reached conclusions through statistical analysis that was cross-sectional, not following the same donors. Less excess twin sharing appeared in beta out-of-frame sequences.

The CDR3 has 14 amino acids. Trimming cost V 0 bases and J 0 bases, with 2 bases left between them. The V gene's germline CDR1 is LNHDA and CDR2 SQIVND (reference sequence). A universal primer site arose from template switching, and cDNA bore unique molecular identifiers. TCRdb itself ran the 5' RACE reads through MiXCR, one entry per CDR3 protein. Among some 600,000 distinct CDR3 sequences listed, just over 7% were seen once. The same specimen was also included in a second study, on yellow fever vaccine responses in identical twins.

The receptor comes from a woman under 30 in good health. V and J are TRBV19 and TRBJ2-2; D remains unclear. The sample was PBMCs. For the CDR3, the DNA is TGTGCCAGTAGTATAGACCCGAACACCGGGGAGCTGTTTTTT. Protein sequence: CASSIDPNTGELFF.